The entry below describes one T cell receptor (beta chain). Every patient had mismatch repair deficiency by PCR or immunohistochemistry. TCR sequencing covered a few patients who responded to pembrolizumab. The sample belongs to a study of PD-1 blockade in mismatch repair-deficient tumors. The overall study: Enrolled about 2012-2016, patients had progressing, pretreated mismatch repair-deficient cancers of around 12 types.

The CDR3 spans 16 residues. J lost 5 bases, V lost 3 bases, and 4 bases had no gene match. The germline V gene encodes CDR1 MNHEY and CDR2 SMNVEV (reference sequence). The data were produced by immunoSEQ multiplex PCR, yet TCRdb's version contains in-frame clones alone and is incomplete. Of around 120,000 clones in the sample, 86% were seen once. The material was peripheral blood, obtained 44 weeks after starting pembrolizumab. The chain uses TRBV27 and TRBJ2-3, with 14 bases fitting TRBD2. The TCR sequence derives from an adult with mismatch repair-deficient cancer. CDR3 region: CASSLTSGRGRDTQYF. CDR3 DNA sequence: TGTGCCAGCAGTTTGACTAGCGGGAGGGGGCGAGATACGCAGTATTTT.